A single TCR beta chain is shown here with its context. No antigen is known for it. Trimming removed 4 bases from V and 7 bases from J, with 11 bases in between. The CDR3 has 12 amino acids. TCRdb called the 5' RACE reads again in MiXCR, with one record for every CDR3 protein. The profile covers approximately 500,000 distinct CDR3 sequences, with around 27% appearing a single time and under 15% taken by the ten largest. These data originate in a study of T-cell memory formation after mild COVID-19. Findings of the study overall: Later expanders leaned toward CD4+, whereas clones contracting from day 15 to 85 were balanced CD4/CD8.

This TCR derives from an adult woman who had mild COVID-19 (a few samples of this study predate the infection). Cell type and time point are not known. The sample comprised PBMCs or a T cell subset sorted from them (not recorded which). This sequence joins TRBV12-3 or TRBV12-4 and TRBJ2-7; D is perhaps TRBD2 (6 bases). The CDR3 DNA reads TGTGCCAGCAGTTCCGGGGGAAGAGAGCAGTACTTC. As protein: CASSSGGREQYF.